The 26 T cell receptor beta chains listed next were all sequenced from one sample in a study of response to subunit inactivated influenza vaccine. TCRdb reprocessed the RT-PCR reads via MiXCR and lists one record per CDR3 protein. Among hundreds of thousands of distinct CDR3 sequences, about a sixth were seen once, and the ten largest hold roughly 11%. The sequences come from PBMCs from blood, collected roughly 12 days after vaccination. These receptors all come from a man aged 45-65 years who received an inactivated influenza vaccine.

The chain recombines TRBV18 with TRBJ2-2; the match to TRBD1 covers 8 bases. The CDR3 is 16 amino acids. J gave up 3 bases and V 0 bases, and 3 bases lay outside the gene matches. Germline V gene data show CDR1 as KGHSH and CDR2 as LQKENI. The CDR3 reads CASSPPTGVDTGELFF. As DNA, the CDR3 is TGTGCCAGCTCACCACCGACAGGGGTGGACACCGGGGAGCTGTTTTTT.

This clonotype was picked up a small number of times. The chain joins TRBV7-9 to TRBJ2-4; a weak D match, TRBD1 (5 bases). V was clipped by 5 bases and J by 12 bases, with 8 bases between them. The length of the CDR3 is 10 residues. Germline V lookup: CDR1 SEHNR, CDR2 FQNEAQ (reference sequence). For the CDR3, the DNA is TGTGCCAGCAGCAAAGACAGTCAGTACTTC. It codes for CASSKDSQYF. The whole variable domain, filled in from reference TRBV7-9 and TRBJ2-4, reads DTGVSQNPRHKITKRGQNVTFRCDPISEHNRLYWYRQTLGQGPEFLTYFQNEAQLEKSRLLSDRFSAERPKGSFSTLEIQRTEQGDSAMYLCASSKDSQYFGAGTRLSVL.

This clonotype was recorded many times. CDR3 nucleotides: TGTGCCAGCAGGGGACTGACAGGGAAAGATACGCAGTATTTT. The encoded protein is CASRGLTGKDTQYF. The chain is built from TRBV7-2 and TRBJ2-3; TRBD1 might be the D (7 bases). The CDR3 is made up of 14 amino acids. CDR1 SGHTA and CDR2 FQGNSA come from the germline V gene. The V gene lost 6 bases and the J gene lost 5 bases, with 15 bases spanning the gap.

This clonotype occurred many times. This chain connects TRBV29-1 to TRBJ2-2, with a tentative D call TRBD2 (7 bases). V was clipped by 5 bases and J by 3 bases, with 13 bases between them. There are 14 residues in the CDR3. Germline values: CDR1 SQVTM, CDR2 ANQGSEA. Here the CDR3 DNA reads TGCAGCGTTAGGGGGGGCCTTGACACCGGGGAGCTGTTTTTT. It encodes CSVRGGLDTGELFF.

The J gene is TRBJ2-5, the V gene TRBV5-1; D could derive from TRBD1 or TRBD2 (6 bases each). The V gene's germline CDR1 is SGHRS and CDR2 YFSETQ. The CDR3 extends over 13 amino acids. Trimming left V 7 bases short and J 5 bases short, with 15 bases between. This chain's CDR3 is CASGYRAGETQYF. The CDR3 DNA is TGCGCCAGCGGGTACAGGGCGGGGGAGACCCAGTACTTC. Together with reference TRBV5-1 and TRBJ2-5, the CDR3 gives the full variable domain: KAGVTQTPRYLIKTRGQQVTLSCSPISGHRSVSWYQQTPGQGLQFLFEYFSETQRNKGNFPGRFSGRQFSNSRSEMNVSTLELGDSALYLCASGYRAGETQYFGPGTRLLVL.

The rearrangement uses TRBV29-1 and TRBJ1-1; the D gene is possibly TRBD1 (5 bases). V lost 4 bases, J lost 7 bases, and 16 bases lay in between. CDR3 length equals 13 residues. Germline loops: CDR1 SQVTM, CDR2 ANQGSEA. The CDR3, as DNA: TGCAGCGTTGCTGGGACCACCACCTTTGAAGCTTTCTTT. Residues: CSVAGTTTFEAFF. The entire variable domain, with the rest obtained from reference TRBV29-1 and TRBJ1-1, is as follows: SAVISQKPSRDICQRGTSLTIQCQVDSQVTMMFWYRQQPGQSLTLIATANQGSEATYESGFVIDKFPISRPNLTFSTLTVSNMSPEDSSIYLCSVAGTTTFEAFFGQGTRLTVV.

This clonotype was detected only a few times. The chain is built from TRBV4-3 and TRBJ1-6, with D possibly matching TRBD1 (5 bases). Germline lookup yields CDR1 LGHNA and CDR2 YSLEER. V lost 4 bases and J 0 bases, leaving 7 bases between the germline ends. This CDR3 spans 15 amino acids. CDR3 sequence reads: CASSPDSSYNSPLHF. CDR3 DNA sequence: TGCGCCAGCAGCCCCGACAGCTCCTATAATTCACCCCTCCACTTT.

The rearrangement uses TRBV5-1 and TRBJ2-3; no reliable D call. V was cut by 0 bases and J by 1 base, with 9 bases left in between. Germline lookup yields CDR1 SGHRS and CDR2 YFSETQ. The CDR3 runs 15 residues. CDR3 amino acids: CASSLAGSRTDTQYF. CDR3 sequence (DNA): TGCGCCAGCAGCTTGGCCGGCAGCCGCACAGATACGCAGTATTTT.

The chain recombines TRBV7-9 with TRBJ1-3; D is uncertain. The CDR3 runs to 16 residues. Germline assignment: CDR1 SEHNR and CDR2 FQNEAQ (reference sequence). The V end lost 2 bases, the J end lost 4 bases, and 15 bases lay between the germline ends. The chain's CDR3 is CASSLKKGPGGNTIYF. In DNA form, the CDR3 reads TGTGCCAGCAGCTTAAAGAAGGGCCCGGGAGGAAACACCATATATTTT.

This clonotype occurred a few times. This chain joins TRBV18 and TRBJ1-1; D is unresolved. The germline gives CDR1 KGHSH, CDR2 LQKENI. Trimming left V 2 bases short and J 3 bases short, with 7 bases between. The CDR3 spans 13 residues. Written as DNA, the CDR3 is TGTGCCAGCTCACCAAGCCCGGACACTGAAGCTTTCTTT. Its translation: CASSPSPDTEAFF. Based on the CDR3 plus reference TRBV18 and TRBJ1-1, the full variable domain is NAGVMQNPRHLVRRRGQEARLRCSPMKGHSHVYWYRQLPEEGLKFMVYLQKENIIDESGMPKERFSAEFPKEGPSILRIQQVVRGDSAAYFCASSPSPDTEAFFGQGTRLTVV.

In this sample, this clonotype turned up a few times. This rearrangement joins TRBV6-5 to TRBJ2-5; D remains ambiguous. The CDR3 runs 18 residues. Trimming removed 2 bases at V and 5 bases at J, with 24 bases between. Germline V gene lookup returns CDR1 MNHEY and CDR2 SVGAGI. The DNA of the CDR3 is TGTGCCAGCAGTTACCTGGCAGGCTCTACTACCTACCGGGAGACCCAGTACTTC. This gives the protein CASSYLAGSTTYRETQYF.

This sequence joins TRBV14 and TRBJ1-5; no firm D call. CDR3 length equals 13 residues. From germline, CDR1 is SGHDN and CDR2 FVKESK. Trimming pared 1 base from V and 7 bases from J, leaving 8 bases between. The CDR3, as DNA: TGTGCCAGCAGCCAAGGGCCTCTGCAGCCCCAGCATTTT. Its translation: CASSQGPLQPQHF. Full variable domain (rest looked up from reference TRBV14 and TRBJ1-5): EAGVTQFPSHSVIEKGQTVTLRCDPISGHDNLYWYRRVMGKEIKFLLHFVKESKQDESGMPNNRFLAERTGGTYSTLKVQPAELEDSGVYFCASSQGPLQPQHFGDGTRLSIL.

The chain has TRBV6-2 or TRBV6-3 and TRBJ2-7, with TRBD1 matching 12 bases. V was pared by 6 bases and J by 4 bases, with 7 bases of the junction left unmatched. The CDR3 consists of 15 residues. The V gene's germline CDR1 is MNHEY and CDR2 SVGEGT. CDR3 region: CASRNPGQGAYEQYF. The CDR3, as DNA: TGTGCCAGCAGGAACCCGGGACAGGGGGCTTACGAGCAGTACTTC.

CDR3 DNA: TGTGCCAGCAGACAGTCGGGGGCCACCGGGGAGCTGTTTTTT. This codes for CASRQSGATGELFF. The genes are TRBV7-2 and TRBJ2-2; D is perhaps TRBD1 or TRBD2 (6 bases each). V was trimmed by 6 bases and J by 4 bases, leaving 12 bases between them. The CDR3 covers 14 residues. Germline CDR1 reads SGHTA; CDR2 reads FQGNSA.

Only a few counts were recorded for this clonotype. J is TRBJ2-7 and V is TRBV18; D may be TRBD2 (5 bases). CDR1 is KGHSH, CDR2 LQKENI, per germline. This CDR3 is built from 13 residues. Deletions cut 4 bases from V and 2 bases from J, with 9 bases between. The CDR3 coding sequence is TGTGCCAGCTCACGTGGGGAGCCCTACGAGCAGTACTTC. Translation gives CASSRGEPYEQYF.

This clonotype was seen a few times. V and J are TRBV4-2 and TRBJ2-7; D is unclear. CDR1 is LGHNA, CDR2 YNFKEQ, per germline. Trimming shortened V by 0 bases and J by 3 bases, and 9 bases separated the two germline ends. The CDR3 covers 14 residues. The CDR3, as DNA: TGTGCCAGCAGCCAAGATTCTATGAACTACGAGCAGTACTTC. Translating it yields CASSQDSMNYEQYF.

In its sample, this clonotype was seen a few times. V is TRBV20-1 and J is TRBJ2-3, with D possibly matching TRBD2 (5 bases). The V end lost 4 bases, the J end lost 5 bases, and 13 bases lay between the germline ends. Germline CDR1 is DFQATT and CDR2 is SNEGSKA (reference sequence). The CDR3 totals 13 residues. In DNA, the CDR3 is TGCAGTGCTACGGGGATTCAAGGAGATACGCAGTATTTT. Translation: CSATGIQGDTQYF.

This chain uses TRBV4-2 with TRBJ2-4; D may be TRBD1 (6 bases). V lost 0 bases to trimming and J lost 3 bases, with 18 bases between them. CDR1 is LGHNA, CDR2 YNFKEQ, per germline. CDR3 size: 18 residues. The DNA of the CDR3 is TGTGCCAGCAGCCAAGAGGAGGTACGGGCAGGGGTCAAAAACATTCAGTACTTC. This gives the protein CASSQEEVRAGVKNIQYF.

This clonotype was counted at least ten times. V and J are TRBV5-1 and TRBJ1-2; D might be TRBD1 (6 bases). This CDR3 is built from 15 residues. In germline, CDR1 is SGHRS, CDR2 YFSETQ. V was shortened by 0 bases and J by 3 bases, with 12 bases between the two germline ends. CDR3 nucleotides: TGCGCCAGCAGCTTGGTGTCAGGGGTAGACTATGGCTACACCTTC. It yields the protein CASSLVSGVDYGYTF.

This clonotype was picked up a small number of times. The chain is built from TRBV4-1 and TRBJ2-5; 9 bases align to TRBD1. This CDR3 contains 14 residues. Losses at the gene ends were 5 bases for V and 5 bases for J; bases not matched to a gene: 6. In germline, CDR1 is MGHRA, CDR2 YSYEKL. The chain's CDR3 is CASSKGGQGETQYF. CDR3 bases: TGCGCCAGCAGCAAAGGGGGACAGGGCGAGACCCAGTACTTC.

This clonotype was seen more than once but under ten times. This chain joins TRBV28 and TRBJ2-7; maybe TRBD1 (5 bases). Deletions cut 10 bases from V and 1 base from J, with 17 bases between. Germline CDR1 reads MDHEN; CDR2 reads SYDVKM. The CDR3 runs 14 residues. The CDR3 DNA is TGTGCCACCTCCCCGGACACACAGTCCTACGAGCAGTACTTC. It specifies CATSPDTQSYEQYF.

The gene calls are TRBV4-3 and TRBJ2-1; 11 bases fit TRBD1. Trimming took 5 bases from V and 7 from J; bases not matched to a gene: 1. Germline CDR1 reads LGHNA; CDR2 reads YSLEER. CDR3 length: 13 residues. This CDR3 is CASSGTGGNEQFF. In nucleotides, the CDR3 is TGCGCCAGCAGCGGGACAGGGGGGAATGAGCAGTTCTTC.

This chain connects TRBV9 to TRBJ2-5; 11 positions match TRBD2. The germline V gene has CDR1 SGDLS and CDR2 YYNGEE. Trimming at V came to 0 bases and at J to 5 bases, leaving 6 bases not matched to a gene. CDR3 length: 16 amino acids. CDR3 residues: CASSVGRSGGAETQYF. The DNA for the CDR3 is TGTGCCAGCAGCGTAGGCCGTAGCGGGGGGGCTGAGACCCAGTACTTC.

V gene TRBV5-1 combines with J gene TRBJ2-2; unclear D gene. CDR1 is SGHRS and CDR2 is YFSETQ in the germline V gene. This CDR3 spans 17 amino acids. The V end was cut by 0 bases, the J end by 2 bases, with 14 bases between. CDR3 in DNA: TGCGCCAGCAGCTTGGGTGTGTGGAACCTAAACACCGGGGAGCTGTTTTTT. Amino acids: CASSLGVWNLNTGELFF.

In this sample, this clonotype turned up a few times. This rearrangement joins TRBV10-3 to TRBJ2-2, with 7 bases that match TRBD2. Germline CDR1 reads ENHRY; CDR2 reads SYGVKD. This CDR3 region has 16 residues. Losses at the gene ends were 6 bases for V and 3 bases for J; bases not matched to a gene: 10. CDR3 residues: CAIRAASGGHTGELFF. CDR3 in DNA: TGTGCCATCAGGGCGGCCTCGGGGGGACACACCGGGGAGCTGTTTTTT.

In this sample, this clonotype turned up a few times. A junction boundary mismatches the germline segment, possibly from a read error. This sequence joins TRBV15 and TRBJ1-4; D gene unclear. This CDR3 comprises 15 residues. Germline CDR1 LNHNV, CDR2 YYDKDF (reference sequence). This CDR3 reads CATSGEAVSGEKLFF. The CDR3 DNA is TGTGCCACCAGCGGAGAGGCGGTATCCGGAGAAAAACTGTTTTTT.